Presented here are 21 T cell receptor beta chains from one specimen sequenced in a study of blood T cell repertoires in COVID-19 (dated by TCRdb to the early 2020s). To prepare the library, the immunoSEQ multiplex PCR assay was applied. TCRdb took this table from immuneACCESS and kept in-frame rearrangements with V and J called. Such tables lack part of the clones; where checked against another copy, unresolved V genes explain under half of the gap, and the rest is unexplained. For this sample the table gives about 150,000 clones, of which approximately 90% were detected only once. The leading ten clones occupy around 15% of the sample. The sequenced sample consisted of peripheral blood. These receptors originate from a man younger than 35 with COVID-19, enrolled during active disease.

The chain carries TRBV9 and TRBJ1-6; D gene unclear. The CDR3 runs 13 residues. CDR1 is SGDLS, CDR2 YYNGEE, per germline. The V end lost 0 bases, the J end lost 10 bases, and 8 bases lay between the germline ends. The CDR3 spells CASSVGAGSPLHF. As DNA, the CDR3 is TGTGCCAGCAGCGTAGGAGCGGGGTCACCCCTCCACTTT.

The chain recombines TRBV19 with TRBJ1-5; 11 nucleotides match TRBD1. The ends lost 3 bases at V and 4 bases at J; junction bases unmatched: 5. This CDR3 is built from 16 residues. Germline values: CDR1 LNHDA, CDR2 SQIVND (reference sequence). The chain's CDR3 is CASSIGGTGGNQPQHF. CDR3 sequence (DNA): TGTGCCAGTAGTATCGGAGGGACAGGGGGAAATCAGCCCCAGCATTTT.

This sequence joins TRBV2 and TRBJ2-3, with D possibly TRBD1 on 6 matching bases. V gave up 1 base and J gave up 0 bases, with 8 bases separating them. The CDR3 consists of 15 residues. The V gene's germline CDR1 is SNHLY and CDR2 FYNNEI. CDR3 sequence: CASSEGTVSTDTQYF. The CDR3 DNA sequence: TGTGCCAGCAGTGAAGGGACAGTAAGCACAGATACGCAGTATTTT.

The chain links TRBV6-6 to TRBJ1-1; 7 nucleotides agree with TRBD1. J was trimmed by 4 bases and V by 6 bases; bases with no gene match: 5. The CDR3 sequence is 13 residues long. Germline-derived CDR1 and CDR2 are MNHNY and SVGAGI (reference sequence). The CDR3 coding sequence is TGTGCCAGCAGCCCCGGGACAGCCACTGAAGCTTTCTTT. This sequence encodes CASSPGTATEAFF.

This chain connects TRBV11-2 to TRBJ2-1; perhaps TRBD2 as D (5 bases). Per germline, CDR1 SGHAT and CDR2 FQNNGV. The CDR3 sequence is 13 residues long. Trimming pared 6 bases from V and 10 bases from J, leaving 16 bases between. CDR3 in amino acids: CASRPSTSREQFF. CDR3 coding DNA: TGTGCCAGCAGGCCAAGCACTAGTAGGGAGCAGTTCTTC.

V usage is TRBV11-2 and J usage is TRBJ1-2; D possibly corresponds to TRBD1 (6 bases). Trimming removed 6 bases from V and 5 bases from J, with 16 bases in between. CDR3 length: 14 amino acids. CDR1 is SGHAT and CDR2 is FQNNGV in the germline V gene. For the CDR3, the DNA is TGTGCCAGCAGGAGGGGGGGGACTGATTATGGCTACACCTTC. It translates to CASRRGGTDYGYTF.

The genes are TRBV7-2 and TRBJ2-2; TRBD2 matches at 10 bases. This CDR3 has 16 amino acids. V lost 4 bases to trimming and J lost 4 bases; unmatched junction nucleotides: 6. The germline gives CDR1 SGHTA, CDR2 FQGNSA. The CDR3 DNA reads as TGTGCCAGCAGCTCTCGGACTAGCGGAGGCACCGGGGAGCTGTTTTTT. As protein: CASSSRTSGGTGELFF.

This chain connects TRBV6-2 or TRBV6-3 to TRBJ2-1, with D possibly being TRBD1 (6 bases). Trimming took 4 bases from V and 1 from J, leaving 8 bases between them. The CDR3 contains 14 residues. In germline, CDR1 is MNHEY, CDR2 SVGEGT. In DNA, the CDR3 is TGTGCCAGCAGTTTTCAGGGGTCCTACAATGAGCAGTTCTTC. It translates to CASSFQGSYNEQFF.

This clone has only one observation. V is TRBV28 and J is TRBJ2-3; 12 bases map to TRBD2. This CDR3 has 16 amino acids. After removal of 5 bases from V and 3 bases from J, the junction contained 6 bases not matched to a gene. Germline CDR1 is MDHEN and CDR2 is SYDVKM. The CDR3 sequence is CASSLGLAGQTDTQYF. CDR3 nucleotides: TGTGCCAGCAGTCTCGGACTAGCGGGACAAACAGATACGCAGTATTTT.

This sequence joins TRBV5-1 and TRBJ2-3; 12 positions match TRBD1. V lost 0 bases to trimming and J lost 6 bases; unmatched junction nucleotides: 8. Germline CDR1 SGHRS, CDR2 YFSETQ. CDR3 length: 17 amino acids. The DNA of the CDR3 is TGCGCCAGCAGCTTGGCACCGGGACAGGGGGCAGGGGATACGCAGTATTTT. It encodes CASSLAPGQGAGDTQYF.

This sequence joins TRBV19 and TRBJ2-5; 11 bases line up with TRBD1. In germline, CDR1 is LNHDA, CDR2 SQIVND (reference sequence). V dropped 5 bases and J dropped 7; count of bases not matched to a gene: 3. The CDR3 is made up of 13 amino acids. CDR3 sequence (DNA): TGTGCCAGTAGTCCGGGACAGGGGGTGACCCAGTACTTC. It encodes CASSPGQGVTQYF.

The chain uses TRBV19 and TRBJ1-1, with TRBD1 as a possible D gene (6 bases). V was shortened by 5 bases and J by 1 base, with 20 bases between the two germline ends. Germline V gene data show CDR1 as LNHDA and CDR2 as SQIVND (reference sequence). The CDR3 contains 17 residues. The CDR3 coding sequence is TGTGCCAGTAGTCCGCGTGCAGGGGATGGAGGGAACACTGAAGCTTTCTTT. This gives the protein CASSPRAGDGGNTEAFF.

The CDR3 nucleotides read TGTGCCAGCAGTTTACTAGCGGGAGGTGCGGGCGAGCAGTACTTC. Encoded protein: CASSLLAGGAGEQYF. This chain links TRBV27 with TRBJ2-7; 11 bases map to TRBD2. The germline V gene has CDR1 MNHEY and CDR2 SMNVEV (reference sequence). The CDR3 spans 15 residues. The J segment lost 6 bases and the V segment lost 2 bases, leaving 6 bases of the junction unmatched.

This clone was observed a handful of times. The chain uses TRBV7-9 and TRBJ2-7; TRBD1 agrees at 7 bases. The CDR3 totals 15 residues. The germline V gene encodes CDR1 SEHNR and CDR2 FQNEAQ (reference sequence). J lost 3 bases, V lost 4 bases, and 9 bases had no gene match. The CDR3 reads CASSSPRDSNYEQYF. The CDR3 nucleotides read TGTGCCAGCAGCTCCCCCCGGGACAGCAACTACGAGCAGTACTTC.

This chain joins TRBV11-2 and TRBJ1-3, with D unclear. The CDR3 is 16 amino acids. Germline CDR1 and CDR2: SGHAT and FQNNGV. V was shortened by 6 bases and J by 0 bases, with 15 bases between the two germline ends. The CDR3 here is CASSVNWRSSGNTIYF. For the CDR3, the DNA is TGTGCCAGCAGTGTAAACTGGCGGAGCTCTGGAAACACCATATATTTT.

This clone showed up just a few times. The CDR3 coding sequence is TGTGCCAGTAATCAGGGGTTCTACGAGCAGTACTTC. Translation gives CASNQGFYEQYF. The gene calls are TRBV12-3 or TRBV12-4 and TRBJ2-7; possibly TRBD1 for D (6 bases). Trimming took off 9 bases at V and 3 bases at J, with 12 bases between the two ends. The CDR3 is made up of 12 amino acids.

The chain couples TRBV25-1 to TRBJ2-3; tentatively, D is TRBD2 (6 bases). V lost 6 bases and J lost 0, with 10 bases in between. CDR1 MGHDK and CDR2 SYGVNS come from the germline V gene. The CDR3 length is 14 residues. The CDR3: CASSRRASTDTQYF. In nucleotides, the CDR3 is TGTGCCAGCAGCCGGAGGGCTAGCACAGATACGCAGTATTTT.

The rearrangement joins TRBV10-3 to TRBJ2-7; possibly TRBD1 for D (6 bases). Looked up from germline, CDR1 is ENHRY and CDR2 is SYGVKD. This CDR3 region has 17 residues. V lost 10 bases and J lost 0, with 25 bases in between. This CDR3 reads CATRRAPPRGGSYEQYF. CDR3 bases: TGTGCCACCCGTCGCGCCCCCCCCAGGGGTGGCTCCTACGAGCAGTACTTC.

The chain has TRBV21-1 and TRBJ2-5; TRBD2 is the table's D call, not checked against the DNA. TRBV21-1 is listed as a pseudogene. This CDR3 is built from 18 residues. The CDR3 region is CASSMLEAVCWLGETQYF. CDR3 DNA sequence: TGTGCCAGCAGCATGCTAGAGGCAGTCTGCTGGTTGGGAGAGACCCAGTACTTC.

V gene TRBV29-1 combines with J gene TRBJ2-1; a possible D gene is TRBD2 (6 bases). V was shortened by 4 bases and J by 3 bases, with 13 bases between the two germline ends. Germline CDR1 reads SQVTM; CDR2 reads ANQGSEA. The CDR3 covers 14 residues. The CDR3 region is CSVGTGVIYNEQFF. The CDR3 DNA reads as TGCAGCGTTGGAACGGGAGTTATCTACAATGAGCAGTTCTTC.

J is TRBJ1-4 and V is TRBV9; 7 nucleotides line up with TRBD1. Germline trimming cut 4 bases from V and 8 bases from J; bases unmatched to any gene: 5. The CDR3 loop spans 13 amino acids. Germline V gives CDR1 SGDLS, CDR2 YYNGEE. DNA for the CDR3: TGTGCCAGCAGCTCAGGGGGGCAGGAAAAACTGTTTTTT. Amino acids: CASSSGGQEKLFF.